This T cell receptor beta chain was identified in a study of T cell responses to AZD1222 COVID-19 vaccine. CDR3 length: 14 residues. CDR1 and CDR2 (germline): KGHDR, SFDVKD. V lost 9 bases, J lost 2 bases, and 12 bases lay in between. The protocol was immunoSEQ multiplex PCR, while the TCRdb copy is restricted to in-frame clones and leaves out a portion. The table has approximately 130,000 clones, around 87% seen once. The source was peripheral blood, collected 28 days after the second AZD1222 dose. This chain joins TRBV24-1 and TRBJ2-2; D uncertain. The receptor was derived from an adult who received the AZD1222 COVID-19 vaccine. The chain's CDR3 is CATSDRQNTGELFF. CDR3 bases: TGTGCCACCTCCGACCGCCAAAACACCGGGGAGCTGTTTTTT.